These T cell receptor beta chains were read from a single sample in a study of T cells after yellow fever vaccination. From the 5' RACE reads, TCRdb called clonotypes with MiXCR, one entry per CDR3 protein. The sample holds approximately 300,000 distinct CDR3 sequences, approximately 12% seen once. The material sequenced was CD4+ T cells sorted from PBMCs, taken 45 days after the yellow fever booster vaccination. These receptors came from a man in his late teens or twenties who received the YFV17D yellow fever vaccine. CDR3s include the opening cysteine and the closing phenylalanine or tryptophan. Clone size is shown for a subset of rows, as once, few, many or a class of expanded clone.

clone_size: few
v_call: TRBV30
cdr3_aa: CAKGSSGANVLTF

clone_size: .
v_call: TRBV5-1
cdr3_aa: CASSRGAIGETQYF

clone_size: many
v_call: TRBV20-1
cdr3_aa: CSVRGQREKLFF

clone_size: .
v_call: TRBV6-2/TRBV6-3
cdr3_aa: CASSGGDTIRVQYF

clone_size: few
v_call: TRBV9
cdr3_aa: CASSVTSSDTQYF

clone_size: .
v_call: TRBV9
cdr3_aa: CANEGPGGSQPQHF

clone_size: .
v_call: TRBV6-2/TRBV6-3
cdr3_aa: CASRIDIKRGQIYEQYF

clone_size: .
v_call: TRBV20-1
cdr3_aa: CSAKNNRGSDYGYTF

clone_size: .
v_call: TRBV5-4
cdr3_aa: CASSLGDFYNEQFF

clone_size: once
v_call: TRBV7-3
cdr3_aa: CASSLPTAGATGELFF

clone_size: .
v_call: TRBV7-9
cdr3_aa: CASSLSGRGLVTQYF

clone_size: many
v_call: TRBV20-1
cdr3_aa: CSARGLAGEETQYF

clone_size: .
v_call: TRBV7-2
cdr3_aa: CASSSTGGPSYEQYF

clone_size: few
v_call: TRBV20-1
cdr3_aa: CSARGDSGGADTQYF

clone_size: .
v_call: TRBV6-2/TRBV6-3
cdr3_aa: CASEVGGGIPGANVLTF

clone_size: few
v_call: TRBV7-2
cdr3_aa: CASSVGRSGTQYF

clone_size: many
v_call: TRBV24-1
cdr3_aa: CATSDSFLGELFF

clone_size: .
v_call: TRBV7-8
cdr3_aa: CASSYGELNYGYTF

clone_size: few
v_call: TRBV5-1
cdr3_aa: CASSPAGRSSYEQYF

clone_size: few
v_call: TRBV6-6
cdr3_aa: CASSYRETEAFF

clone_size: .
v_call: TRBV10-3
cdr3_aa: CAIRKGQGANTGELFF

clone_size: .
v_call: TRBV20-1
cdr3_aa: CSAPRGYDTGELFF

clone_size: .
v_call: TRBV7-2
cdr3_aa: CASSLNVGLPPEQYF

clone_size: .
v_call: TRBV19
cdr3_aa: CASTPTGGPQPQHF

clone_size: few
v_call: TRBV29-1
cdr3_aa: CSVESTSGGAVEQFF

clone_size: few
v_call: TRBV7-2
cdr3_aa: CASSSGGVDTQYF

clone_size: few
v_call: TRBV6-5
cdr3_aa: CASSSPSGGEPDTQYF

clone_size: .
v_call: TRBV12-3/TRBV12-4
cdr3_aa: CASSPTRDRVELFF

clone_size: .
v_call: TRBV4-1
cdr3_aa: CASSQEMSGANVLTF

clone_size: few
v_call: TRBV10-1
cdr3_aa: CASNSGFGGELFF

clone_size: many
v_call: TRBV5-1
cdr3_aa: CASSTGTSGNEQFF

clone_size: few
v_call: TRBV3-1
cdr3_aa: CASSQGVNSPSYGYTF

clone_size: few
v_call: TRBV7-2
cdr3_aa: CASSLAPAGSPSTDTQYF

clone_size: few
v_call: TRBV4-1
cdr3_aa: CASSHPSGGTGELFF

clone_size: many
v_call: TRBV6-1
cdr3_aa: CASSGVLAGGQYF

clone_size: .
v_call: TRBV12-3/TRBV12-4
cdr3_aa: CASRKRTGAGDTQYF

clone_size: .
v_call: TRBV7-6
cdr3_aa: CASSLGGGMDTEAFF

clone_size: few
v_call: TRBV20-1
cdr3_aa: CSARPQGVADTQYF

clone_size: few
v_call: TRBV2
cdr3_aa: CASSFTDTNNSPLHF

clone_size: .
v_call: TRBV15
cdr3_aa: CATSRSDSEGSYTF

clone_size: many
v_call: TRBV7-2
cdr3_aa: CASSLGSGGVTDTQYF

clone_size: .
v_call: TRBV15
cdr3_aa: CATSQGSEGSYNEQFF

clone_size: few
v_call: TRBV7-2
cdr3_aa: CASSLRLAGGENIQYF

clone_size: few
v_call: TRBV20-1
cdr3_aa: CSAYDPEGNQPQHF

clone_size: many
v_call: TRBV20-1
cdr3_aa: CSASPSLSTQYF

clone_size: .
v_call: TRBV20-1
cdr3_aa: CSAKEWMSSYNEQFF

clone_size: few
v_call: TRBV18
cdr3_aa: CASPRDLRTDTQYF

clone_size: few
v_call: TRBV5-1
cdr3_aa: CASSSGTPRNEQFF

clone_size: few
v_call: TRBV12-3/TRBV12-4
cdr3_aa: CACSIVGNTEAFF

clone_size: few
v_call: TRBV7-9
cdr3_aa: CASTEASGNEQYF

clone_size: many
v_call: TRBV12-3/TRBV12-4
cdr3_aa: CASSLDQTGSGNTIYF

clone_size: many
v_call: TRBV5-1
cdr3_aa: CASSLVPGQQETQYF

clone_size: .
v_call: TRBV12-3/TRBV12-4
cdr3_aa: CASSRYRGMYGYTF

clone_size: .
v_call: TRBV5-1
cdr3_aa: CASSSFSGALVTQYF

clone_size: few
v_call: TRBV6-4
cdr3_aa: CASSETPGRGRTEAFF

clone_size: few
v_call: TRBV5-6
cdr3_aa: CASRGTRPYSYNEQFF

clone_size: few
v_call: TRBV10-3
cdr3_aa: CAISWDSSYNEQFF

clone_size: few
v_call: TRBV11-2
cdr3_aa: CASSLAGSGTINEQFF

clone_size: many
v_call: TRBV12-3/TRBV12-4
cdr3_aa: CASTWTGRPGELFF

clone_size: .
v_call: TRBV6-1
cdr3_aa: CASTLGGGQPQHF